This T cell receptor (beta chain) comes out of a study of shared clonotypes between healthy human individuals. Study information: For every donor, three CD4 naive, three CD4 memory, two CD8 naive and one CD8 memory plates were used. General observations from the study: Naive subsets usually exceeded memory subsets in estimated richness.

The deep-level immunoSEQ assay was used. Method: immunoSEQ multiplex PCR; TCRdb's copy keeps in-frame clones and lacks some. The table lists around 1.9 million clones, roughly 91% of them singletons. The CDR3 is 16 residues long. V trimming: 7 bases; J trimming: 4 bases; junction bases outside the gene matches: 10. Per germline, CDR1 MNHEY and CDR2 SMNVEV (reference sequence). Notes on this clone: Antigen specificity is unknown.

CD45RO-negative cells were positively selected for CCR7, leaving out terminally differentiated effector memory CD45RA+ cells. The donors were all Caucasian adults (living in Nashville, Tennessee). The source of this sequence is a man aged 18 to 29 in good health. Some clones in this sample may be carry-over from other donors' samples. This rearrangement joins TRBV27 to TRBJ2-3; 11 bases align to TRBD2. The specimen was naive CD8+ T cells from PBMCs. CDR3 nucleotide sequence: TGTGCCAGCACCGACGTAGCGGGAGGGCCGTCAGATACGCAGTATTTT. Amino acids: CASTDVAGGPSDTQYF.